One T cell receptor (beta chain) is described in this entry. Its cognate antigen is unknown. This record belongs to a study of T cells in localized non-small cell lung cancer. Findings and limits, study-wide: It was uninvolved adjacent lung that showed the highest T cell clonality, exceeding tumor. Sequencing covered just one tumor region, so heterogeneity cannot be ruled out.

Some clones are missing from TCRdb's copy, which holds only in-frame ones; the method was immunoSEQ multiplex PCR. The sample holds more than 100,000 clones, around 90% seen once. The source was peripheral blood, collected before any cancer treatment. The TCR sequence derives from a female donor over 55 with stage I lung adenocarcinoma.

CDR3 DNA: TGTGCCAGCAGCACTAGCGGGAAGGCACCGATGCAGTACTTC. Protein product: CASSTSGKAPMQYF. J is TRBJ2-7 and V is TRBV7-9; 10 positions agree with TRBD2. CDR1 and CDR2 (germline): SEHNR, FQNEAQ (reference sequence). J was trimmed by 9 bases and V by 5 bases; bases with no gene match: 10. This CDR3 has 14 amino acids.